The T cell receptor (beta chain) described here comes from a study of blood T cell repertoires in COVID-19 (dated by TCRdb to the early 2020s). In terms of the full investigation: Samples from collaborators originated in the United States, Italy and Spain and spanned both the acute and convalescent phases of COVID-19. The material from the prospective study consisted of cDNA or gDNA derived from T cells, B-cell-depleted T cells, or PBMCs. Subjects who had been exposed to COVID-19, were actively infected with it, or had recovered from it provided the deeply sampled blood TCRbeta repertoires that made up the dataset. The repertoires were released in a freely available public database intended as a resource for research on the immune response to SARS-CoV-2. The samples were drawn from the first 160 participants of the ongoing ImmuneRACE study and from 1,254 subjects provided by 6 global collaborators. A de-identified subject ID, COVID-19 status, age in years and sex were almost always included in the sample metadata. Where available, HLA class I and class II types were taken from metadata supplied by the sample provider and were not determined by assay-based typing.

The CDR3 spans 14 residues, from the cysteine through the phenylalanine. Kept here is only the CDR3 DNA, which spans 42 bases and is read in frame from base 1. V is pared back by 2 bases and J by 9 bases, with 11 bases lying between the germline termini. Looking up the germline V gene (reference sequence) yields CDR1 MNHEY and CDR2 SMNVEV. TCRbeta CDR3 regions were amplified from genomic DNA using the immunoSEQ Assay, a bias-controlled multiplex PCR. Under the source paper's analysis protocol: The number of nucleated cells in each sample was estimated from the amplification of reference gene primers within the assay. Sequence reads were collapsed and filtered to measure the absolute abundance of every unique TCRbeta CDR3 rearrangement. For each sample, productive Simpson clonality was calculated as the square root of Simpson's diversity index over productive rearrangements. The clones in this table, taken by TCRdb from immuneACCESS, are in-frame only. Not every clone is retained; where verified, under half of the shortfall comes from an unresolved V gene, and the cause of the rest is unknown. That table supplies the V and J calls and clone size; D and trimming were determined from the DNA. In all, the sample holds 150,000 to 200,000 clones, and approximately 85% of those were seen once. Approximately 9.8% of the sample rests with the top ten.

This clone was seen only once. The clone's antigen remains unknown. The sample holds no much larger clone one base away, and base qualities are not on file. Results the study describes overall, beyond this receptor: Clinical and demographic metadata were provided uncurated, with the amount varying by source and participant.

Whole blood was collected in K2EDTA tubes by collaborating institutions according to the institutions' own protocols. For TCRbeta analysis, collaborators shipped samples as frozen whole blood, isolated PBMCs, or DNA extracted from either of those sample types. This TCR derives from a woman of 80 years or more with acute or convalescent COVID-19. Sequencing was performed on peripheral blood. The rearranged segments are TRBV27 and TRBJ1-6; no confident D gene assignment can be made. The sequenced DNA is TGTGCCAGCAGTTTACGCCCTAGTGGTTCACCCCTCCACTTT. Its protein product is CASSLRPSGSPLHF.